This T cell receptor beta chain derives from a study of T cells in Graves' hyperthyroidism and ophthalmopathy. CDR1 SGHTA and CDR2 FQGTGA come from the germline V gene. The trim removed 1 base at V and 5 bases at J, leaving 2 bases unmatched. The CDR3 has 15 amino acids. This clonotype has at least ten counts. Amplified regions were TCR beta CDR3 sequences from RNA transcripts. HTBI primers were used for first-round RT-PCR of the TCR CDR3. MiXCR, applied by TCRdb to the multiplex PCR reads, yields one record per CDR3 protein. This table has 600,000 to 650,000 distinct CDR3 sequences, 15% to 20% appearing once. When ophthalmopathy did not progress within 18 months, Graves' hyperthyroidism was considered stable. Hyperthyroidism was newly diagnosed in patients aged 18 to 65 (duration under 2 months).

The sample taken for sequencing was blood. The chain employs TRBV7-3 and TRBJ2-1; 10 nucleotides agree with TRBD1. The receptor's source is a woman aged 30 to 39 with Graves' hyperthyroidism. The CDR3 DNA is TGTGCCAGCAGCTTAATGGGACAGGGGAACAATGAGCAGTTCTTC. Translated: CASSLMGQGNNEQFF.